This TCR beta chain emerged from a study of Graves' ophthalmopathy and Graves' hyperthyroidism. Overall study findings and caveats: Sensitivity reached roughly 88% and specificity around 81% for a 13-signature model separating ophthalmopathy from stable hyperthyroidism.

Germline V gene lookup returns CDR1 SEHNR and CDR2 FQNEAQ (reference sequence). The CDR3 runs 18 residues. V was shortened by 1 base and J by 5 bases, with 23 bases between the two germline ends. This clonotype was detected ten times or more. Its matching antigen is unknown. RNA transcripts were the template, and TCR beta CDR3 regions were amplified from them. Following a first-round RT-PCR that used HTBI primers, a second-round multiplex PCR was carried out. One entry per CDR3 protein results from TCRdb running MiXCR on the multiplex PCR reads. The sample carries 1 million to 1.3 million distinct CDR3 sequences, about 38% recorded once.

The chain uses TRBV7-9 and TRBJ1-1, with D tentatively TRBD1 (5 bases). The sample taken for sequencing was peripheral blood or thyroid tissue (not recorded which). This clonotype was obtained from an adult man with Graves' hyperthyroidism. In DNA form, the CDR3 reads TGTGCCAGCAGCTTAGGCCGTGGGGGGTTGGGGACGCGAACTGAAGCTTTCTTT. It is translated as CASSLGRGGLGTRTEAFF. The complete variable domain, with remaining parts taken from reference TRBV7-9 and TRBJ1-1, reads DTGVSQNPRHKITKRGQNVTFRCDPISEHNRLYWYRQTLGQGPEFLTYFQNEAQLEKSRLLSDRFSAERPKGSFSTLEIQRTEQGDSAMYLCASSLGRGGLGTRTEAFFGQGTRLTVV.